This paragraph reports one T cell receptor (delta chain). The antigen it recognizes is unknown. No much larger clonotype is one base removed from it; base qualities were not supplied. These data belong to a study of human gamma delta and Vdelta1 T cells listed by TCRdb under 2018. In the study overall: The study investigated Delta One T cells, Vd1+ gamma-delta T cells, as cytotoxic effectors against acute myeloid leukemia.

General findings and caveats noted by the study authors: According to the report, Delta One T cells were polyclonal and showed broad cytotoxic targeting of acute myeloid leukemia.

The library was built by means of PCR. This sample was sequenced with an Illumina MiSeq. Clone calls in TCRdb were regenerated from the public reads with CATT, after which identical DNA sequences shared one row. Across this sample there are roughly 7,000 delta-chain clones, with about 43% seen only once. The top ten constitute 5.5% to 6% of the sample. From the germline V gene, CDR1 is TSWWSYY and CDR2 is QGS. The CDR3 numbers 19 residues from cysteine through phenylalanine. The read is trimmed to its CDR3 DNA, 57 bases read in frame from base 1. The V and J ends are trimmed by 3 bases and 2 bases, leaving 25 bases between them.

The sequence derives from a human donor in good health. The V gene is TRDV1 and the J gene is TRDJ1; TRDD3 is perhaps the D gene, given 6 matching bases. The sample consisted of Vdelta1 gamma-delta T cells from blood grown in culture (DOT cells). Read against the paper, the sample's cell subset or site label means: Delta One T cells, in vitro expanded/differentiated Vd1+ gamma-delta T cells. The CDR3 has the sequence CALGEFSIWGSRGTDKLIF. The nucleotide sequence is TGTGCTCTTGGGGAGTTTTCCATCTGGGGATCCAGGGGGACCGATAAACTCATCTTT.